This T cell receptor beta chain was observed in a study of T cell changes during pregnancy in multiple sclerosis. Trimming took 5 bases from V and 4 from J; bases not matched to a gene: 7. Germline CDR1 is PRHDT and CDR2 is FYEKMQ (reference sequence). This CDR3 spans 15 amino acids. The table came from immunoSEQ multiplex PCR; TCRdb's copy has only in-frame clones and leaves some out. The sample holds about 40,000 clones, over 70% seen once. This clone appeared a single time. The chain couples TRBV13 to TRBJ1-2, with 10 bases aligning to TRBD1. Material: peripheral blood, obtained in the first trimester of pregnancy. The origin of this receptor is a female donor in good health, enrolled as a control in a pregnancy study. The CDR3 spells CASSLSGQGSYGYTF. CDR3 in DNA: TGTGCCAGCAGCCTCTCGGGACAGGGGAGCTATGGCTACACCTTC. The entire variable domain, with the rest obtained from reference TRBV13 and TRBJ1-2, is as follows: AAGVIQSPRHLIKEKRETATLKCYPIPRHDTVYWYQQGPGQDPQFLISFYEKMQSDKGSIPDRFSAQQFSDYHSELNMSSLELGDSALYFCASSLSGQGSYGYTFGSGTRLTVV.